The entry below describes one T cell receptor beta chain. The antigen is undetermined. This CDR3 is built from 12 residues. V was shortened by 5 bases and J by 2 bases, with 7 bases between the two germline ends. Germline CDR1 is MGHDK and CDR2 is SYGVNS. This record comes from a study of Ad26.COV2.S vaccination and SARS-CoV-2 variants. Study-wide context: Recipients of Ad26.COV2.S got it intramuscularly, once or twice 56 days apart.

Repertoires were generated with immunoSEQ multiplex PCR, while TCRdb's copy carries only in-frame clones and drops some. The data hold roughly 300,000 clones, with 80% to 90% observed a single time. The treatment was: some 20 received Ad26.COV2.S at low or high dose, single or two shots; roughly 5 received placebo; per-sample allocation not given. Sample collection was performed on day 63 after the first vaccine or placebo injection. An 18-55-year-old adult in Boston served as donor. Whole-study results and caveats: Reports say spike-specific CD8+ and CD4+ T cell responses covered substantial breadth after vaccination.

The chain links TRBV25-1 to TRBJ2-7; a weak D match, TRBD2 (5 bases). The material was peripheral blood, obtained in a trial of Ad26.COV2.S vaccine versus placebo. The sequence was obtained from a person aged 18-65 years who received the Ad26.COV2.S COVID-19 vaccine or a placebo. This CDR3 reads CASSSGTYEQYF. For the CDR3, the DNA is TGTGCCAGCAGTTCGGGAACCTACGAGCAGTACTTC.